This is a list of T cell receptor beta chains from one sample in a study of blood T cell repertoires in COVID-19. Using immunoSEQ multiplex PCR, the repertoire was profiled, and TCRdb retains in-frame clones only, with some absent. This table holds 200,000 to 300,000 clones, approximately 85% found once. The sample comprised peripheral blood. The receptors here all came from a man in his fifties or sixties with COVID-19, enrolled during active disease. Both conserved end residues are part of each CDR3. The order of the fields is D gene, J gene, V gene, clone size, CDR3 DNA, CDR3 protein. The D gene is left open where the match is weak. The listing skips clone size in some rows; elsewhere it reads once, few, many or a size class.

d_gene: TRBD1
j_gene: TRBJ2-1
v_gene: TRBV5-1
abundance: .
CDR3nt: TGCGCCAGCAGCTTGGCACAGGGGGCCAATGAGCAGTTCTTC
CDR3aa: CASSLAQGANEQFF

d_gene: TRBD1
j_gene: TRBJ1-5
v_gene: TRBV10-2
abundance: once
CDR3nt: TGCGCCAGCAGTGTTACAGGGGGCGCAGGTCAGCCCCAGCATTTT
CDR3aa: CASSVTGGAGQPQHF

d_gene: TRBD2
j_gene: TRBJ2-3
v_gene: TRBV6-2/TRBV6-3
abundance: .
CDR3nt: TGTGCCAGCAGTTACTCGACAAGCGGGGGCACAGATACGCAGTATTTT
CDR3aa: CASSYSTSGGTDTQYF

d_gene: TRBD1
j_gene: TRBJ2-1
v_gene: TRBV7-3
abundance: .
CDR3nt: TGTGCCAGCAGCTCAGGGACAGGGACCTTCGGCAATGAGCAGTTCTTC
CDR3aa: CASSSGTGTFGNEQFF

d_gene: TRBD1
j_gene: TRBJ2-3
v_gene: TRBV7-3
abundance: .
CDR3nt: TGTGCCAGCAGCGCGGCAGGGGGCCGTACAGATACGCAGTATTTT
CDR3aa: CASSAAGGRTDTQYF

d_gene: .
j_gene: TRBJ2-7
v_gene: TRBV6-6
abundance: .
CDR3nt: TGTGCCAGCAGTTACACCAAACTAGTGGTCTACGAGCAGTACTTC
CDR3aa: CASSYTKLVVYEQYF

d_gene: .
j_gene: TRBJ2-5
v_gene: TRBV7-9
abundance: .
CDR3nt: TGTGCCAGCAGCTTAAAAGGTCCGGGACACAGGCAAGAGACCCAGTACTTC
CDR3aa: CASSLKGPGHRQETQYF

d_gene: TRBD1
j_gene: TRBJ2-1
v_gene: TRBV6-5
abundance: .
CDR3nt: TGTGCCAGCAGTTACTCGGGGACAGGGGTAATAAATGAGCAGTTCTTC
CDR3aa: CASSYSGTGVINEQFF

d_gene: .
j_gene: TRBJ2-3
v_gene: TRBV28
abundance: .
CDR3nt: TGTGCCAGCAGTTTATTAGGACAGACTACACTTTCCCTCTGGACAGATACGCAGTATTTT
CDR3aa: CASSLLGQTTLSLWTDTQYF

d_gene: .
j_gene: TRBJ1-5
v_gene: TRBV30
abundance: .
CDR3nt: TGTGCCTGGAGTGTTAGAGGGTATAGCAATCAGCCCCAGCATTTT
CDR3aa: CAWSVRGYSNQPQHF

d_gene: .
j_gene: TRBJ1-2
v_gene: TRBV25-1
abundance: .
CDR3nt: TGTGCCAGCAGCGTTGGATGGAGTACGGATGGCTACACCTTC
CDR3aa: CASSVGWSTDGYTF

d_gene: .
j_gene: TRBJ2-1
v_gene: TRBV3-1/TRBV3-2
abundance: .
CDR3nt: TGTGCCAGCAGCCGGAGGGATGCCCAGTTCTTC
CDR3aa: CASSRRDAQFF

d_gene: .
j_gene: TRBJ1-3
v_gene: TRBV14
abundance: .
CDR3nt: TGTGCCAGCAGCCAAGATTGGGGGCCTGGAAACACCATATATTTT
CDR3aa: CASSQDWGPGNTIYF

d_gene: TRBD2
j_gene: TRBJ2-3
v_gene: TRBV11-2
abundance: once
CDR3nt: TGTGCCAGCAGTTACACTAGCGGGGGGGCCACAGATACGCAGTATTTT
CDR3aa: CASSYTSGGATDTQYF

d_gene: TRBD1
j_gene: TRBJ1-1
v_gene: TRBV5-1
abundance: .
CDR3nt: TGCGCCAGCAGCCCCGGGACAGGGCCCCAGAACACTGAAGCTTTCTTT
CDR3aa: CASSPGTGPQNTEAFF

d_gene: .
j_gene: TRBJ1-2
v_gene: TRBV6-5
abundance: .
CDR3nt: TGTGCCAGCACCAACCTGGGAGCAGATGGCTACACCTTC
CDR3aa: CASTNLGADGYTF

d_gene: .
j_gene: TRBJ1-6
v_gene: TRBV5-4
abundance: .
CDR3nt: TGTGCCAGCGCCCGACTAATAAATTCACCCCTCCACTTT
CDR3aa: CASARLINSPLHF

d_gene: TRBD1
j_gene: TRBJ1-6
v_gene: TRBV30
abundance: .
CDR3nt: TGTGCCTGGAGTCGGACAGGGGATAATTCACCCCTCCACTTT
CDR3aa: CAWSRTGDNSPLHF

d_gene: TRBD1
j_gene: TRBJ2-1
v_gene: TRBV5-1
abundance: .
CDR3nt: TGCGCCAGCAGCATAGACAGGGACAATGAGCAGTTCTTC
CDR3aa: CASSIDRDNEQFF

d_gene: .
j_gene: TRBJ2-5
v_gene: TRBV7-9
abundance: once
CDR3nt: TGTGCCAGCAGCTTAGGTCAGGGGACCCAAGAGACCCAGTACTTC
CDR3aa: CASSLGQGTQETQYF

d_gene: .
j_gene: TRBJ1-1
v_gene: TRBV7-9
abundance: .
CDR3nt: TGTGCCAGCAGGCGCTACTTCGGGGGAAACACTGAAGCTTTCTTT
CDR3aa: CASRRYFGGNTEAFF

d_gene: .
j_gene: TRBJ2-7
v_gene: TRBV20-1
abundance: .
CDR3nt: TGCAGTGCTAGAGGGACTTACGAGCAGTACTTC
CDR3aa: CSARGTYEQYF

d_gene: .
j_gene: TRBJ1-3
v_gene: TRBV3-1/TRBV3-2
abundance: .
CDR3nt: TGTGCCAGCAGCCCCACAGGATCTGGAAACACCATATATTTT
CDR3aa: CASSPTGSGNTIYF

d_gene: TRBD2
j_gene: TRBJ2-3
v_gene: TRBV7-8
abundance: .
CDR3nt: TGTGCCAGCAGCCCTCTAGCGGGGGCGAAAGATACGCAGTATTTT
CDR3aa: CASSPLAGAKDTQYF

d_gene: .
j_gene: TRBJ2-6
v_gene: TRBV5-1
abundance: .
CDR3nt: TGCGCCAGCAGCCCAACCGGGACTTCTGGGGCCAACGTCCTGACTTTC
CDR3aa: CASSPTGTSGANVLTF

d_gene: TRBD1
j_gene: TRBJ1-5
v_gene: TRBV2
abundance: .
CDR3nt: TGTGCCAGCAGTAATCACAGGGGGAGCAATCAGCCCCAGCATTTT
CDR3aa: CASSNHRGSNQPQHF

d_gene: TRBD2
j_gene: TRBJ2-5
v_gene: TRBV5-6
abundance: .
CDR3nt: TGTGCCAGCAGCTTGGCTAGCGGGGGCCCTAAGAAGACCCAGTACTTC
CDR3aa: CASSLASGGPKKTQYF

d_gene: TRBD1
j_gene: TRBJ1-2
v_gene: TRBV5-1
abundance: .
CDR3nt: TGCGCCAGCAGCTTGGGGACAGGGGTAGCGGGAGGCGGCTACACCTTC
CDR3aa: CASSLGTGVAGGGYTF

d_gene: TRBD1
j_gene: TRBJ1-4
v_gene: TRBV28
abundance: .
CDR3nt: TGTGCCAGCAGTTCGGGACAGCTTGAAAAACTGTTTTTT
CDR3aa: CASSSGQLEKLFF

d_gene: .
j_gene: TRBJ1-5
v_gene: TRBV7-9
abundance: .
CDR3nt: TGTGCCAGCAGCTTCCAGGGAGGAGATCAGCCCCAGCATTTT
CDR3aa: CASSFQGGDQPQHF

d_gene: TRBD1
j_gene: TRBJ1-2
v_gene: TRBV29-1
abundance: .
CDR3nt: TGCAGCGTTCTGGGACAGGGAAATGGCTACACCTTC
CDR3aa: CSVLGQGNGYTF

d_gene: .
j_gene: TRBJ1-1
v_gene: TRBV4-3
abundance: .
CDR3nt: TGCGCCAGCAGCCCCTCGGGGAGTCCTGAAGCTTTCTTT
CDR3aa: CASSPSGSPEAFF

d_gene: .
j_gene: TRBJ1-4
v_gene: TRBV4-3
abundance: many
CDR3nt: TGCGCCAGCAGCCAAAGCAGGGGAAATGAAAAACTGTTTTTT
CDR3aa: CASSQSRGNEKLFF

d_gene: TRBD1
j_gene: TRBJ2-2
v_gene: TRBV28
abundance: .
CDR3nt: TGTGCCAGCAGTCCGAGACAGGGGGGAGTGAACACCGGGGAGCTGTTTTTT
CDR3aa: CASSPRQGGVNTGELFF

d_gene: TRBD1
j_gene: TRBJ1-6
v_gene: TRBV30
abundance: .
CDR3nt: TGTGCCGGAGGACAGGGGCCCCTTTCGGCCCTCCACTTT
CDR3aa: CAGGQGPLSALHF

d_gene: TRBD1
j_gene: TRBJ1-2
v_gene: TRBV28
abundance: .
CDR3nt: TGTGCCAGCAGTAGATCCGGGACAGTGAACTATGGCTACACCTTC
CDR3aa: CASSRSGTVNYGYTF

d_gene: .
j_gene: TRBJ2-7
v_gene: TRBV18
abundance: .
CDR3nt: TGTGCCAGCTCAGCCGGGACTGACTACGAGCAGTACTTC
CDR3aa: CASSAGTDYEQYF

d_gene: .
j_gene: TRBJ1-2
v_gene: TRBV4-2
abundance: .
CDR3nt: TGTGCCAGCAGCCAAGACCGGCGGGGCTACACCTTC
CDR3aa: CASSQDRRGYTF

d_gene: .
j_gene: TRBJ1-4
v_gene: TRBV12-3/TRBV12-4
abundance: .
CDR3nt: TGTGCCAGCATGCGTCAGGGAAGTGAAAAACTGTTTTTT
CDR3aa: CASMRQGSEKLFF

d_gene: .
j_gene: TRBJ2-2
v_gene: TRBV7-2
abundance: few
CDR3nt: TGTGCCAGCAGCCCCGGAGGGGTAAGGCCAACCGGGGAGCTGTTTTTT
CDR3aa: CASSPGGVRPTGELFF

d_gene: .
j_gene: TRBJ2-5
v_gene: TRBV3-1/TRBV3-2
abundance: .
CDR3nt: TGTGCCAGCAGTCTTCTCCAGGGCTTTCAAGAGACCCAGTACTTC
CDR3aa: CASSLLQGFQETQYF

d_gene: .
j_gene: TRBJ1-1
v_gene: TRBV28
abundance: .
CDR3nt: TGTGCCAGCAGCCCGATAAACATGAACACTGAAGCTTTCTTT
CDR3aa: CASSPINMNTEAFF

d_gene: .
j_gene: TRBJ1-2
v_gene: TRBV28
abundance: .
CDR3nt: TGTGCCAGCAGTACCCGGGGGGGGGTTAACTATGGCTACACCTTC
CDR3aa: CASSTRGGVNYGYTF

d_gene: TRBD2
j_gene: TRBJ2-7
v_gene: TRBV7-2
abundance: .
CDR3nt: TGTGCCAGCAGCTCCGGGGGGGCCTTGAGGGAGCAGTACTTC
CDR3aa: CASSSGGALREQYF

d_gene: .
j_gene: TRBJ2-2
v_gene: TRBV4-1
abundance: .
CDR3nt: TGCGCCAGCAGCCAAGAGGGGGGTGCGAACACCGGGGAGCTGTTTTTT
CDR3aa: CASSQEGGANTGELFF